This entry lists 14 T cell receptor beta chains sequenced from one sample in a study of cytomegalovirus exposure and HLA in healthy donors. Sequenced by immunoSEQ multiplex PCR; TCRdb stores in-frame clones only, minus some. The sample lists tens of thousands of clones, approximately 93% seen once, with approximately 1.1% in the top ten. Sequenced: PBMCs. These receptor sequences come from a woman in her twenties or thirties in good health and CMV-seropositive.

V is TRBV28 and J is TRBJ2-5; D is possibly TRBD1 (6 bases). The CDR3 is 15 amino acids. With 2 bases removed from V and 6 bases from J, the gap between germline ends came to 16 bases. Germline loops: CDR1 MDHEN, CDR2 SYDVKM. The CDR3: CASSLRTGRRKTQYF. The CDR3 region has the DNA TGTGCCAGCAGTTTAAGAACAGGGCGGCGGAAGACCCAGTACTTC.

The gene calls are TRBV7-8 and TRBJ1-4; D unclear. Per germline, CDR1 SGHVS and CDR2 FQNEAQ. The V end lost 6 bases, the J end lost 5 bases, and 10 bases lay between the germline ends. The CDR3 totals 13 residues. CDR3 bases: TGTGCCAGCAGTTCCTCCCTCAATGAAAAACTGTTTTTT. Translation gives CASSSSLNEKLFF.

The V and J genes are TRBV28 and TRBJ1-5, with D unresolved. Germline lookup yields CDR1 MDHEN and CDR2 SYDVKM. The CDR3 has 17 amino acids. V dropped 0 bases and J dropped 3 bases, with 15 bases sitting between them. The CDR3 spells CASSLWWQYLTNQPQHF. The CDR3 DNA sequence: TGTGCCAGCAGTTTATGGTGGCAGTATCTTACCAATCAGCCCCAGCATTTT. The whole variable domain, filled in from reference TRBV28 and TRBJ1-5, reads DVKVTQSSRYLVKRTGEKVFLECVQDMDHENMFWYRQDPGLGLRLIYFSYDVKMKEKGDIPEGYSVSREKKERFSLILESASTNQTSMYLCASSLWWQYLTNQPQHFGDGTRLSIL.

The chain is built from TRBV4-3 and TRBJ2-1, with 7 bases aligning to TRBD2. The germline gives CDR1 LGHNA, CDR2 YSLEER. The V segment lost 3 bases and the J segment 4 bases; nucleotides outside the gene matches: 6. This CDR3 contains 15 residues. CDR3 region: CASSHSLAVYNEQFF. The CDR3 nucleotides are TGCGCCAGCAGCCATTCGCTAGCGGTGTACAATGAGCAGTTCTTC.

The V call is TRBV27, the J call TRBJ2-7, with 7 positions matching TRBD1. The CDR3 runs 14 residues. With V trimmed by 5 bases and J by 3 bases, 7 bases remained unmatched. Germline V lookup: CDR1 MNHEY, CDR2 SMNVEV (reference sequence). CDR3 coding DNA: TGTGCCAGCAGTAGGGGACAGCAAATCTACGAGCAGTACTTC. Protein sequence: CASSRGQQIYEQYF.

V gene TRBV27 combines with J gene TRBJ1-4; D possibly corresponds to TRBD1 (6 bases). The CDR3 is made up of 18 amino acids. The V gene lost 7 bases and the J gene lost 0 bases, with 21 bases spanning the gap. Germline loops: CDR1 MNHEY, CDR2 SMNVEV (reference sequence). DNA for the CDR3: TGTGCCAGCAAAGACCGGGACATCGGAACTGCAACTAATGAAAAACTGTTTTTT. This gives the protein CASKDRDIGTATNEKLFF.

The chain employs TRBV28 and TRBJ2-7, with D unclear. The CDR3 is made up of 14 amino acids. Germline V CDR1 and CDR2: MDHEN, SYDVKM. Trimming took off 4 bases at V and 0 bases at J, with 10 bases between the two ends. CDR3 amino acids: CASSSPVSSYEQYF. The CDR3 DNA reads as TGTGCCAGCAGTTCCCCGGTGAGCTCCTACGAGCAGTACTTC.

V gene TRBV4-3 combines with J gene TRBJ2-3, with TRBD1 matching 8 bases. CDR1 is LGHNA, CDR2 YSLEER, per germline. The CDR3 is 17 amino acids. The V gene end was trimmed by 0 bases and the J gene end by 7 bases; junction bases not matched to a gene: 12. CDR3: CASSQDYGQGNQYTQYF. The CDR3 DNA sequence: TGCGCCAGCAGCCAAGACTATGGACAGGGCAACCAATATACGCAGTATTTT.

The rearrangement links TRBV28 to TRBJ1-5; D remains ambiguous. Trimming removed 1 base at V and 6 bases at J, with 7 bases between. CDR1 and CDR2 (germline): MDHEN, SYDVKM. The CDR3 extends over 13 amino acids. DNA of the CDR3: TGTGCCAGCAGTTTATTTATTAGTCAGCCCCAGCATTTT. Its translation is CASSLFISQPQHF.

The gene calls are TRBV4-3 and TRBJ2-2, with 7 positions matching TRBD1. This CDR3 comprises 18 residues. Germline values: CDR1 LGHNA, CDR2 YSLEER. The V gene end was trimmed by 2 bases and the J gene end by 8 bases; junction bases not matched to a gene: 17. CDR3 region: CASSQFTGTVRRGGELFF. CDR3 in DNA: TGCGCCAGCAGCCAATTCACCGGGACAGTCCGCAGAGGTGGGGAGCTGTTTTTT.

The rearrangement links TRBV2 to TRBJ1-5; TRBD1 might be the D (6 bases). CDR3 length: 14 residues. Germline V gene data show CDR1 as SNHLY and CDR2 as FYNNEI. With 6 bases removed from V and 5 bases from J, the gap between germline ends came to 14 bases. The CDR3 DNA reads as TGTGCCAGCAGGGAGTACAGGGCTGATCAGCCCCAGCATTTT. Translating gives CASREYRADQPQHF.

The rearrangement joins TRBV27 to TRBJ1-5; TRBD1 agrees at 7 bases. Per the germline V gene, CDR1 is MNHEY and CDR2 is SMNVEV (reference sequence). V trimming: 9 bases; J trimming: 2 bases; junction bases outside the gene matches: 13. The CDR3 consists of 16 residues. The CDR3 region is CARKGQIKQGNQPQHF. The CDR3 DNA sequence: TGTGCCAGAAAGGGACAGATTAAGCAGGGCAATCAGCCCCAGCATTTT.

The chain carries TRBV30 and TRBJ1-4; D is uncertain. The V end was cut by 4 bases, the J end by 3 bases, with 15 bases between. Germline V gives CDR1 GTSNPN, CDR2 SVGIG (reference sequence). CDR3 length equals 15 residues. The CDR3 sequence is CAWNEAGRPNEKLFF. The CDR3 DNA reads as TGTGCCTGGAACGAAGCGGGCAGACCTAATGAAAAACTGTTTTTT.

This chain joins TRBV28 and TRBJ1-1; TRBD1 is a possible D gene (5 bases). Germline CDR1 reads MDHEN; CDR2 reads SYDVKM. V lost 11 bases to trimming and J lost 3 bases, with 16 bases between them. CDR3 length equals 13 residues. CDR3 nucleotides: TGTGCCGCCCAGGGTCAGGGCGACACTGAAGCTTTCTTT. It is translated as CAAQGQGDTEAFF.